This TCR beta chain was profiled in a study of OX40 agonist ivuxolimab in advanced cancers. Study-wide background: The study enrolled dose-escalation patients with hepatocellular carcinoma, melanoma, renal cell or head and neck cancer. Study-level points and caveats: Researchers report that CD8+ T cells had, on average, more expanded clones than CD4+. No antigen was identified for the clonally expanded peripheral T cells.

Here immunoSEQ multiplex PCR was the method, and the copy in TCRdb shows in-frame clones only, minus some. Of around 80,000 clones in the sample, approximately 89% were seen once. Germline assignment: CDR1 GTSNPN and CDR2 SVGIG (reference sequence). Trimming pared 0 bases from V and 0 bases from J, leaving 9 bases between. The CDR3 length is 15 residues. This clone was seen only once. Its antigen is still unknown. The gene calls are TRBV30 and TRBJ2-1; no clear D gene. The sequence came from an adult with an advanced solid tumor such as melanoma, head and neck, liver or kidney cancer. The sequenced sample was CD4+ or CD8+ T cells sorted from blood, obtained in a trial of the OX40 agonist ivuxolimab. The CDR3 loop is CAWSVELSSYNEQFF. CDR3 nucleotide sequence: TGTGCCTGGAGTGTAGAGTTAAGCTCCTACAATGAGCAGTTCTTC.